What follows is one T cell receptor (beta chain) and its context. The donors comprised healthy bone marrow donors. Germline V lookup: CDR1 SGHTA, CDR2 FQGNSA. Trimming pared 1 base from V and 3 bases from J, leaving 10 bases between. This CDR3 region has 14 residues. PCR was performed using 60 Vbeta and 13 Jbeta primers. Data came from immunoSEQ multiplex PCR; TCRdb stores just in-frame clones and leaves some out. The repertoire has over 200,000 clones, roughly 90% of them found once; the top ten carry around 1%. This specimen comes from a study of cytomegalovirus exposure and HLA in healthy donors. Material: PBMCs. The sequence was obtained from a woman aged 18-29 years in good health and CMV-seronegative. This chain links TRBV7-2 with TRBJ2-7, with D perhaps TRBD2 (5 bases). CDR3 amino acids: CASSLVLEDYEQYF. CDR3 coding DNA: TGTGCCAGCAGCTTAGTTCTGGAGGACTACGAGCAGTACTTC.